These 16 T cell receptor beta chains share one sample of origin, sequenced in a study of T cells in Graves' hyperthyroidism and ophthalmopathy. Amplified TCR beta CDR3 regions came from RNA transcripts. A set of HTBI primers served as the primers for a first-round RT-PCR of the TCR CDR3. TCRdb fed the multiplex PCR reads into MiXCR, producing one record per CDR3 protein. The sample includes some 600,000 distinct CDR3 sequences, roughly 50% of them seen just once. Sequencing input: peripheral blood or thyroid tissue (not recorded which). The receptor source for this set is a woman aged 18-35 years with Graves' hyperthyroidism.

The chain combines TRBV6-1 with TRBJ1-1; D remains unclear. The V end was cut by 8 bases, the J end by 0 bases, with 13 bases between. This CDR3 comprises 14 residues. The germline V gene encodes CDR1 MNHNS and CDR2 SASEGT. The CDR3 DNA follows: TGTGCCAGCTCACCAATTACATTGAACACTGAAGCTTTCTTT. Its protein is CASSPITLNTEAFF.

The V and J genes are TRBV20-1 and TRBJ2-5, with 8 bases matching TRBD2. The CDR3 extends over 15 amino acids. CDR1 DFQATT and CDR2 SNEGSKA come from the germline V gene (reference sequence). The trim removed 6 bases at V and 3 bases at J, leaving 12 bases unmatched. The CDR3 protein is CSAPKLAGYKETQYF. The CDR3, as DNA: TGCAGTGCCCCGAAGCTAGCGGGTTATAAAGAGACCCAGTACTTC.

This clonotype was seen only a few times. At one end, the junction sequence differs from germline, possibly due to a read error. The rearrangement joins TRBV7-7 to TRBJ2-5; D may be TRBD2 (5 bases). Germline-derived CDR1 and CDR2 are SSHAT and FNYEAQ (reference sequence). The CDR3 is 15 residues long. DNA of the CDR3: TGTGCTAGCAGCTATGGGAGCGCCCAGGAAGGGACCCAGTACTTC. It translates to CASSYGSAQEGTQYF. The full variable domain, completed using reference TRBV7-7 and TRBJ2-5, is GAGVSQSPRYKVTKRGQDVTLRCDPISSHATLYWYQQALGQGPEFLTYFNYEAQPDKSGLPSDRFSAERPEGSISTLTIQRTEQRDSAMYRCASSYGSAQEGTQYFGPGTRLLVL.

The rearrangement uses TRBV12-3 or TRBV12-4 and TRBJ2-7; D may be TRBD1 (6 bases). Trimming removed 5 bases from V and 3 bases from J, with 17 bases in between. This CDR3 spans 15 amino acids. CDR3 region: CASSRDIGMHYEQYF. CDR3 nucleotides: TGTGCCAGCAGTCGGGACATCGGGATGCACTACGAGCAGTACTTC.

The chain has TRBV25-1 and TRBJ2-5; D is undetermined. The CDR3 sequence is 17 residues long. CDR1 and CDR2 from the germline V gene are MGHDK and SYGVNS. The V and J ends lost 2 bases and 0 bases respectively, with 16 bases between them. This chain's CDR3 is CASSELLSPNHQETQYF. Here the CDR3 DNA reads TGTGCCAGCAGTGAACTCCTTAGCCCAAACCACCAAGAGACCCAGTACTTC.

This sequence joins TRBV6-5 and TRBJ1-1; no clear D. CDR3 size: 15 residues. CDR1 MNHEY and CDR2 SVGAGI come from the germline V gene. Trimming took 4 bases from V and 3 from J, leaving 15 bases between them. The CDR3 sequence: CASSFSGPLDTEAFF. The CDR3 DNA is TGTGCCAGCAGTTTTTCGGGCCCCTTGGACACTGAAGCTTTCTTT.

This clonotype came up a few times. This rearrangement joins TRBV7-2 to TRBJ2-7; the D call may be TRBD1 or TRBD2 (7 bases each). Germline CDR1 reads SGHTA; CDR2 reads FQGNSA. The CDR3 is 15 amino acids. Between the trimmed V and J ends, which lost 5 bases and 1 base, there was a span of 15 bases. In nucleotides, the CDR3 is TGTGCCAGCAGCCAGGGGGGAGGGCCATCCTACGAGCAGTACTTC. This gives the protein CASSQGGGPSYEQYF.

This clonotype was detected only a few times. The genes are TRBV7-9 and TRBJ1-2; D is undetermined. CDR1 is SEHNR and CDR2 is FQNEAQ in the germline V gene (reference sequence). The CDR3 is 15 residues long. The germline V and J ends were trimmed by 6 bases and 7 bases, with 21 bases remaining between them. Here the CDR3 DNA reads TGTGCCAGCAGTTACCCGCCCTATCCCATTCCTGGCTACACCTTC. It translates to CASSYPPYPIPGYTF. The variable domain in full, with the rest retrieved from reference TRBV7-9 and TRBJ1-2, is DTGVSQNPRHKITKRGQNVTFRCDPISEHNRLYWYRQTLGQGPEFLTYFQNEAQLEKSRLLSDRFSAERPKGSFSTLEIQRTEQGDSAMYLCASSYPPYPIPGYTFGSGTRLTVV.

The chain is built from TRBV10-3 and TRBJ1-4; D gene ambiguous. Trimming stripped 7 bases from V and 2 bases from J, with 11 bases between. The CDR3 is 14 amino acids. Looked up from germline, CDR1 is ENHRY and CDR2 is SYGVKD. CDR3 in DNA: TGTGCCATCACCGAAGGACTGACTAATGAAAAACTGTTTTTT. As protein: CAITEGLTNEKLFF.

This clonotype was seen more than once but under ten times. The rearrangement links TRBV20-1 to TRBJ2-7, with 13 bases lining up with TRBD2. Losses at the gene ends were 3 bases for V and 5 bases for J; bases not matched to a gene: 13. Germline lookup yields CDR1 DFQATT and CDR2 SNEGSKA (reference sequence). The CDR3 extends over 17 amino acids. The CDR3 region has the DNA TGCAGTGCTAGCCCTACGCGAGGGACTAGCGGGAATCACGAGCAGTACTTC. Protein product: CSASPTRGTSGNHEQYF.

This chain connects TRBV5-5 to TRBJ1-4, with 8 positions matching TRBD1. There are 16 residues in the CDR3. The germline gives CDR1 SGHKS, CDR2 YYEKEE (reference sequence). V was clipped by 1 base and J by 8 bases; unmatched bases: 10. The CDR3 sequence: CASSLNEDRVKEKLFF. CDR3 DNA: TGTGCCAGCAGCTTGAACGAGGACAGGGTTAAAGAAAAACTGTTTTTT.

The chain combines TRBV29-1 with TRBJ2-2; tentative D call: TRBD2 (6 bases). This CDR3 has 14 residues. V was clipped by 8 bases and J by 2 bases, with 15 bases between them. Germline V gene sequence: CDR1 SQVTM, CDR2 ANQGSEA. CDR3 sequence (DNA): TGCAGCTCTGGGGTGCGGGGCAACACCGGGGAGCTGTTTTTT. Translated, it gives CSSGVRGNTGELFF.

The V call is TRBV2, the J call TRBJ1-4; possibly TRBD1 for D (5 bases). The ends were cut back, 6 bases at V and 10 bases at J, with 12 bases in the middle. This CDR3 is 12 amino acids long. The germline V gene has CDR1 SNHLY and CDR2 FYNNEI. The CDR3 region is CASREEGRKLFF. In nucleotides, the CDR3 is TGTGCCAGCAGAGAGGAGGGGAGAAAACTGTTTTTT. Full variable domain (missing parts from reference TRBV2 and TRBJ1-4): EPEVTQTPSHQVTQMGQEVILRCVPISNHLYFYWYRQILGQKVEFLVSFYNNEISEKSEIFDDQFSVERPDGSNFTLKIRSTKLEDSAMYFCASREEGRKLFFGSGTQLSVL.

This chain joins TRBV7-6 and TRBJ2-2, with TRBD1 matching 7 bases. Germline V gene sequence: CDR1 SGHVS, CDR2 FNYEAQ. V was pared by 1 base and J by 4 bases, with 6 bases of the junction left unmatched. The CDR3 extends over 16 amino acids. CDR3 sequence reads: CASSLESRGSTGELFF. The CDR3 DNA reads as TGTGCCAGCAGCTTAGAGTCCAGGGGGAGCACCGGGGAGCTGTTTTTT.

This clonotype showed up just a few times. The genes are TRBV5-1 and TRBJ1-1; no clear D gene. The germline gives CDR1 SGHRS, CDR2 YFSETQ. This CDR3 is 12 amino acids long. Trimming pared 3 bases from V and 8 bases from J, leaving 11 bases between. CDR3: CASSSDGGEAFF. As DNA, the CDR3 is TGCGCCAGCAGCTCGGACGGCGGAGAAGCTTTCTTT. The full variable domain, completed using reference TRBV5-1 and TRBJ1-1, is KAGVTQTPRYLIKTRGQQVTLSCSPISGHRSVSWYQQTPGQGLQFLFEYFSETQRNKGNFPGRFSGRQFSNSRSEMNVSTLELGDSALYLCASSSDGGEAFFGQGTRLTVV.

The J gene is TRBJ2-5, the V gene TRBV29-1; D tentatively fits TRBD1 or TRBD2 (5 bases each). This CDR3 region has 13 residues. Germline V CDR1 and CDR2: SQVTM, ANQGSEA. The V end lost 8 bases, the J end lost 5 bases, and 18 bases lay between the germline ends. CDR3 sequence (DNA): TGCAGCAGCCGGGGCCGTAGAGCGGAGACCCAGTACTTC. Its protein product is CSSRGRRAETQYF.